A single sample is the source of the 3 T cell receptor beta chains below, sequenced in a study of cytomegalovirus exposure and HLA in healthy donors. PCR involved 60 Vbeta and 13 Jbeta primers. Sequenced by immunoSEQ multiplex PCR; TCRdb stores in-frame clones only, minus some. Of about 130,000 clones listed, roughly two thirds are singletons. Sequencing was carried out using PBMCs. These TCRs come from a young man in good health and CMV-seropositive.

This clone was counted a few times. The V gene is TRBV7-8, the J gene TRBJ1-4; 7 nucleotides agree with TRBD1. CDR1 is SGHVS and CDR2 is FQNEAQ in the germline V gene. This CDR3 comprises 15 residues. Germline trimming cut 5 bases from V and 12 bases from J; bases unmatched to any gene: 15. CDR3: CASSPYPGQRIQLFF. CDR3 nucleotide sequence: TGTGCCAGCAGCCCGTACCCGGGACAGAGAATCCAACTGTTTTTT. Based on the CDR3 plus reference TRBV7-8 and TRBJ1-4, the full variable domain is GAGVSQSPRYKVAKRGQDVALRCDPISGHVSLFWYQQALGQGPEFLTYFQNEAQLDKSGLPSDRFFAERPEGSVSTLKIQRTQQEDSAVYLCASSPYPGQRIQLFFGSGTQLSVL.

The V and J genes are TRBV5-4 and TRBJ1-2; TRBD1 might be the D (6 bases). This CDR3 contains 16 residues. Per the germline V gene, CDR1 is SGHNT and CDR2 is YYREEE (reference sequence). Trimming shortened V by 5 bases and J by 4 bases, and 21 bases separated the two germline ends. The CDR3 region has the DNA TGTGCCAGCAGACCCGGGGGGACAAACATCCCCTATGGCTACACCTTC. It yields the protein CASRPGGTNIPYGYTF.

The chain uses TRBV14 and TRBJ1-4; unclear D gene. CDR1 and CDR2 from the germline V gene are SGHDN and FVKESK. This CDR3 has 15 residues. Trimming left V 4 bases short and J 2 bases short, with 11 bases between. The CDR3 bases are TGTGCCAGCAGCCGACTTTTTGCGACTAATGAAAAACTGTTTTTT. Translating it yields CASSRLFATNEKLFF.